This T cell receptor (beta chain) was sequenced in a study of OX40 agonist ivuxolimab in advanced cancers. Study-level background: Ivuxolimab was a fully human IgG2 agonistic monoclonal antibody targeting the costimulatory receptor OX40 (CD134). Intravenous ivuxolimab was administered to patients every 2 weeks at six dose levels: 0.01, 0.1, 0.3, 1.5, 3 and 10 mg/kg. Among the roughly 54 dose-escalation patients, some 20 had hepatocellular carcinoma, some 15 melanoma, 9 renal cell carcinoma and 9 head and neck cancer. In the dose-escalation cohort, 82.7% of patients were male, and the mean age was roughly 60 years, with a range of about 23 to 85. Patients were allowed to have had prior anti-PD-1, anti-PD-L1 or anti-CTLA-4 therapy, and around 40% of the dose-escalation patients had previously received checkpoint inhibitors. Partial responses were achieved by three dose-escalation patients, of whom one had hepatocellular carcinoma and two had cutaneous melanoma. The point of sequencing TCRbeta in the periphery was to test whether ivuxolimab changed TCR sequence diversity and drove clonal T-cell expansion. The paper covers the monotherapy dose-escalation part of the phase I ivuxolimab trial, which included N ≈ 57 patients. Paper-wide results and their limitations: In partial responders in the 0.1-3.0 mg/kg groups, normalized peripheral clonal expansion was found to be among the lowest, especially among CD8+ T cells. Low levels of normalized T-cell clonal expansion were also seen in some nonresponding patients. Clonal expansion of both CD4+ and CD8+ blood T cells was observed from baseline to week 6 at doses 0.1 to 3.0 mg/kg. After ivuxolimab, more expanded clones were found on average in CD8+ T cells than in CD4+ T cells. Which antigens the clonally expanded peripheral T cells were specific for was not determined.

CDR1 and CDR2 (GTSNPN, SVGIG) derive from the germline V gene (reference sequence). The CDR3 covers 15 residues, taking in both the cysteine and the phenylalanine. CDR3 DNA only is kept here, 45 bases in frame from base 1. Genomic DNA was extracted from sorted cells for sequencing of the TCRbeta CDR3 region. The immunoSEQ Assay was used to sequence the TCRbeta CDR3 regions. TCRdb stores this immuneACCESS table with in-frame sequences only. Part of the clones is absent; in the studies checked, under half of the shortfall reflects unresolved V genes, and no reason is known for the rest. The sample has 96,000 or so clones on record, more than 80% of them singletons. Roughly 5.8% of the sample is held by the ten biggest clonotypes. Details on this clone: Its antigen is not yet known. Base-call qualities are not available, and no considerably larger clone is one nucleotide away.

Patients with a history of autoimmune disease or receiving systemic immunosuppression were excluded from the trial. Peripheral blood for TCR sequencing was collected from all dose cohorts at baseline, on cycle 4 day 1, and on cycle 7 day 1. The samples were drawn from a first-in-human, open-label, multicenter phase I dose-escalation trial of ivuxolimab. Adults with locally advanced or metastatic melanoma, renal cell, hepatocellular, or head and neck squamous cell carcinoma were enrolled in the trial. CD4+ and CD8+ T cells were sorted separately from peripheral blood before TCR sequencing. Specimen: CD4+ or CD8+ T cells sorted from blood, collected in a trial of the OX40 agonist ivuxolimab. The sequence joins TRBV30 to TRBJ2-5; D gene: possibly TRBD1, on 6 matching bases. The J call could be wrong; TRBJ2-7 is a better fit for the DNA end. The TCR sequence derives from an adult with an advanced solid tumor such as melanoma, head and neck, liver or kidney cancer. This receptor has the CDR3 CAWSAWDNMNYEQYF. The DNA is as follows: TGTGCCTGGAGTGCCTGGGACAATATGAACTACGAGCAGTACTTC.